Presented here are 28 T cell receptor beta chains from one specimen sequenced in a study of blood T cell repertoires in COVID-19. Sequencing used immunoSEQ multiplex PCR; TCRdb keeps in-frame clones, though not all of them. This sample has approximately 280,000 clones, with roughly 80% found just once. The sequenced sample was PBMCs or T cells enriched from blood (not recorded which). The receptor set was obtained from a man between 35 and 55 years old who had been exposed to COVID-19.

This clone was seen a single time. The chain links TRBV6-4 to TRBJ2-7, with D uncertain. This CDR3 has 12 residues. CDR1 and CDR2 from the germline V gene are MRHNA and SNTAGT. V gave up 5 bases and J gave up 4 bases, with 9 bases separating them. This chain's CDR3 is CASSPNGYEQYF. The CDR3 coding sequence is TGTGCCAGCAGTCCCAACGGGTACGAGCAGTACTTC.

The rearrangement links TRBV27 to TRBJ1-2, with 7 positions matching TRBD1. The CDR3 sequence is 15 residues long. Trimming cost V 6 bases and J 4 bases; bases outside gene matches: 11. Germline CDR1 reads MNHEY; CDR2 reads SMNVEV (reference sequence). CDR3 sequence reads: CASRPGGQAVYGYTF. CDR3 bases: TGTGCCAGCAGGCCCGGCGGACAGGCAGTCTATGGCTACACCTTC.

Comment on this clone: One junction end disagrees with the germline gene, perhaps due to a read error. CDR3 in DNA: TGTGCCAGCAGTTTAACCCCCCAGGAGGGACAGTACTTC. This gives the protein CASSLTPQEGQYF. The rearrangement uses TRBV7-3 and TRBJ2-7; possible D gene TRBD2, 6 bases. This CDR3 has 13 residues. The germline V gene has CDR1 SGHTA and CDR2 FQGTGA. Full variable domain (remainder filled in from reference TRBV7-3 and TRBJ2-7): GAGVSQTPSNKVTEKGKYVELRCDPISGHTALYWYRQSLGQGPEFLIYFQGTGAADDSGLPNDRFFAVRPEGSVSTLKIQRTERGDSAVYLCASSLTPQEGQYFGPGTRLTVT.

This clone appeared a few times. The chain is built from TRBV7-3 and TRBJ2-2; 8 nucleotides match TRBD1. Trimming cost V 3 bases and J 2 bases; bases outside gene matches: 2. Per germline, CDR1 SGHTA and CDR2 FQGTGA. The CDR3 runs 15 residues. The CDR3 DNA is TGTGCCAGCAGCTTCGGACAGGGAAACACCGGGGAGCTGTTTTTT. This gives the protein CASSFGQGNTGELFF.

The chain links TRBV7-9 to TRBJ1-2, with D tentatively TRBD1 (6 bases). Trimming left V 5 bases short and J 7 bases short, with 17 bases between. Germline V gene sequence: CDR1 SEHNR, CDR2 FQNEAQ (reference sequence). This CDR3 comprises 14 residues. The CDR3 region is CASSHTSGAGGYTF. In nucleotides, the CDR3 is TGTGCCAGCAGCCATACCTCAGGGGCTGGTGGCTACACCTTC.

This clone showed up just a few times. The genes are TRBV15 and TRBJ2-5; TRBD2 agrees at 10 bases. Trimming took 4 bases from V and 5 from J; bases not matched to a gene: 10. This CDR3 has 16 amino acids. Germline CDR1 and CDR2: LNHNV and YYDKDF (reference sequence). DNA of the CDR3: TGTGCCACCAGCATAACCCGACTAGCGGGCCTCGAGACCCAGTACTTC. Translation gives CATSITRLAGLETQYF. Looking up the rest from reference TRBV15 and TRBJ2-5 gives the full variable domain: DAMVIQNPRYQVTQFGKPVTLSCSQTLNHNVMYWYQQKSSQAPKLLFHYYDKDFNNEADTPDNFQSRRPNTSFCFLDIRSPGLGDTAMYLCATSITRLAGLETQYFGPGTRLLVL.

This clone was found a few times. This sequence joins TRBV28 and TRBJ1-5, with a weak D call TRBD1 (5 bases). The germline V and J ends were trimmed by 2 bases and 3 bases, with 8 bases remaining between them. CDR1 and CDR2 from the germline V gene are MDHEN and SYDVKM. The CDR3 has 14 amino acids. CDR3: CASSLRGFNQPQHF. The CDR3, as DNA: TGTGCCAGCAGTTTAAGGGGATTCAATCAGCCCCAGCATTTT.

The gene calls are TRBV24-1 and TRBJ2-1; TRBD1 matches at 7 bases. Per the germline V gene, CDR1 is KGHDR and CDR2 is SFDVKD. This CDR3 has 12 residues. V shed 12 bases, J shed 5 bases, and the junction held 6 bases outside the gene matches. DNA for the CDR3: TGTGCCGCCGGGGACAGCAACAATGAGCAGTTCTTC. Translating it yields CAAGDSNNEQFF.

The chain joins TRBV3-1 (or the pseudogene TRBV3-2) to TRBJ1-5; possible D gene TRBD1, 5 bases. Germline assignment: CDR1 LGHDT and CDR2 YNNKEL (reference sequence). V was clipped by 3 bases and J by 7 bases, with 10 bases between them. This CDR3 is 13 amino acids long. The CDR3 loop reads CASSQGPSQPQHF. CDR3 nucleotide sequence: TGTGCCAGCAGCCAGGGGCCGTCGCAGCCCCAGCATTTT.

The chain links TRBV7-9 to TRBJ1-3; TRBD1 matches 7 bases. CDR3 length: 16 amino acids. Trimming cost V 6 bases and J 2 bases; bases outside gene matches: 10. Germline assignment: CDR1 SEHNR and CDR2 FQNEAQ (reference sequence). The CDR3 DNA reads as TGTGCCAGCAGTTCCGGACAGGAGAAGACTGGAAACACCATATATTTT. This encodes CASSSGQEKTGNTIYF.

This chain connects TRBV2 to TRBJ2-3, with TRBD2 identical over 11 bases. The germline V gene encodes CDR1 SNHLY and CDR2 FYNNEI. The J segment lost 2 bases and the V segment lost 6 bases, leaving 7 bases of the junction unmatched. The CDR3 consists of 16 residues. This chain's CDR3 is CASSQPGLAVTDTQYF. CDR3 DNA: TGTGCCAGCAGCCAGCCGGGACTAGCGGTCACAGATACGCAGTATTTT.

This clone was found a few times. The rearrangement joins TRBV3-1 (or the pseudogene TRBV3-2) to TRBJ2-7, with TRBD2 matching over 9 bases. Germline V gene lookup returns CDR1 LGHDT and CDR2 YNNKEL (reference sequence). The CDR3 has 14 residues. Trimming cost V 6 bases and J 6 bases; bases outside gene matches: 9. CDR3 in amino acids: CASSFWTSASEQYF. CDR3 bases: TGTGCCAGCAGTTTTTGGACTAGCGCCAGCGAGCAGTACTTC.

J is TRBJ2-7 and V is TRBV24-1, with 7 bases fitting TRBD2. Germline CDR1 reads KGHDR; CDR2 reads SFDVKD. The CDR3 has 16 residues. The trim removed 3 bases at V and 4 bases at J, leaving 11 bases unmatched. This CDR3 reads CATSDHGRELWYEQYF. The CDR3 DNA follows: TGTGCCACCAGTGATCACGGGCGGGAGTTATGGTACGAGCAGTACTTC.

V gene TRBV19 combines with J gene TRBJ2-2; TRBD1 is a possible D gene (6 bases). V lost 5 bases and J lost 6, with 13 bases in between. This CDR3 is 14 amino acids long. The germline V gene encodes CDR1 LNHDA and CDR2 SQIVND (reference sequence). The CDR3 nucleotides read TGTGCCAGTAGTCTAACGAGGGGGTCCGGGGAGCTGTTTTTT. This encodes CASSLTRGSGELFF.

The chain joins TRBV3-1 (or the pseudogene TRBV3-2) to TRBJ1-2, with TRBD1 matching 8 bases. CDR3 length equals 14 residues. J was trimmed by 9 bases and V by 0 bases; bases with no gene match: 6. Germline-derived CDR1 and CDR2 are LGHDT and YNNKEL (reference sequence). Written as DNA, the CDR3 is TGTGCCAGCAGCCAAGATCGGGCAGGGGGCAGCTACACCTTC. It specifies CASSQDRAGGSYTF.

The rearrangement links TRBV6-5 to TRBJ2-3; possible D gene TRBD1, 5 bases. Germline-derived CDR1 and CDR2 are MNHEY and SVGAGI. This CDR3 comprises 16 residues. V dropped 2 bases and J dropped 0 bases, with 12 bases sitting between them. The CDR3 DNA reads TGTGCCAGCAGTTACGGTACAGGACCTAGCACAGATACGCAGTATTTT. Translated, it gives CASSYGTGPSTDTQYF.

The chain carries TRBV5-1 and TRBJ1-2; weak D call: TRBD1 (5 bases). The germline CDR1 and CDR2 sequences are SGHRS and YFSETQ. V lost 10 bases and J 6 bases, leaving 16 bases between the germline ends. The CDR3 is 12 amino acids. This chain's CDR3 is CASTSSGDGYTF. The CDR3, as DNA: TGCGCCTCTACTTCCTCGGGGGATGGCTACACCTTC.

The chain uses TRBV25-1 and TRBJ1-2; D call uncertain. V was shortened by 5 bases and J by 8 bases, with 12 bases between the two germline ends. This CDR3 region has 12 residues. CDR1 is MGHDK, CDR2 SYGVNS, per germline. CDR3 in DNA: TGTGCCAGCAGTCGACCTCTGGGCGGCTACACCTTC. Its protein product is CASSRPLGGYTF.

The chain combines TRBV6-2 or TRBV6-3 with TRBJ2-1; the match to TRBD2 covers 9 bases. The V gene end was trimmed by 4 bases and the J gene end by 10 bases; junction bases not matched to a gene: 2. This CDR3 region has 12 residues. Germline loops: CDR1 MNHEY, CDR2 SVGEGT. For the CDR3, the DNA is TGTGCCAGCAGTTCCCTAGCGGGAGAGCAGTTCTTC. This sequence encodes CASSSLAGEQFF.

The CDR3 sequence is CATSDPRTSGSYF. CDR3 DNA: TGTGCCACCAGTGACCCACGGACTAGCGGGAGTTACTTC. The chain employs TRBV24-1 and TRBJ2-7; 13 bases are shared with TRBD2. V was pared by 4 bases and J by 13 bases, with 6 bases of the junction left unmatched. The germline V gene has CDR1 KGHDR and CDR2 SFDVKD. This CDR3 contains 13 residues.

The chain has TRBV4-2 and TRBJ2-1; 7 nucleotides align to TRBD1. Germline trimming cut 4 bases from V and 0 bases from J; bases unmatched to any gene: 9. Germline loops: CDR1 LGHNA, CDR2 YNFKEQ. The CDR3 is 17 amino acids. The CDR3, as DNA: TGTGCCAGCAGCCCTCGGGACAGAAGTAACTCCTACAATGAGCAGTTCTTC. The encoded protein is CASSPRDRSNSYNEQFF.

The V call is TRBV15, the J call TRBJ2-1; 7 nucleotides align to TRBD1. This CDR3 region has 13 residues. Germline CDR1 LNHNV, CDR2 YYDKDF (reference sequence). V trimming: 10 bases; J trimming: 15 bases; junction bases outside the gene matches: 18. CDR3 DNA sequence: TGTGCCAGCCGAACCCGACAGGGCCTAGCATTGTTCTTC. It yields the protein CASRTRQGLALFF.

Comment on this clone: One end of the junction fails to match germline, which may point to a read error. This chain uses TRBV5-1 with TRBJ2-3; TRBD1 might be the D (5 bases). In germline, CDR1 is SGHRS, CDR2 YFSETQ. The length of the CDR3 is 16 residues. DNA of the CDR3: TGCGCAAGCAGGTGGGGCCCCCCCCCTCGCACAGATACGCAGTATTTT. Protein: CASRWGPPPRTDTQYF.

This clone was recorded once. The chain couples TRBV28 to TRBJ2-6, with D maybe TRBD1 (6 bases). With 6 bases removed from V and 4 bases from J, the gap between germline ends came to 22 bases. The CDR3 extends over 18 amino acids. Germline V gene lookup returns CDR1 MDHEN and CDR2 SYDVKM. The CDR3 sequence: CASSPGTPPPYGANVLTF. CDR3 nucleotides: TGTGCCAGCAGCCCCGGGACACCCCCTCCGTACGGGGCCAACGTCCTGACTTTC.

This clone has a handful of counts. The chain recombines TRBV19 with TRBJ2-7; no firm D call. Germline CDR1 LNHDA, CDR2 SQIVND (reference sequence). This CDR3 has 10 amino acids. The CDR3 loop reads CAPEVIGQYF. The DNA for the CDR3 is TGTGCGCCCGAGGTCATTGGGCAGTACTTC.

The chain has TRBV7-9 and TRBJ2-1, with D perhaps TRBD2 (5 bases). CDR3 length equals 17 residues. V was pared by 0 bases and J by 6 bases, with 18 bases between. The germline gives CDR1 SEHNR, CDR2 FQNEAQ (reference sequence). In DNA, the CDR3 is TGTGCCAGCAGCTTAGCGCTTTCGGCGGACTGGGGCAATGAGCAGTTCTTC. Translated, it gives CASSLALSADWGNEQFF.

V usage is TRBV19 and J usage is TRBJ2-5; possible D gene TRBD2, 6 bases. The CDR3 consists of 13 residues. Germline CDR1 reads LNHDA; CDR2 reads SQIVND (reference sequence). Trimming removed 3 bases at V and 3 bases at J, with 8 bases between. The CDR3 nucleotides are TGTGCCAGTAGTATTCCGGGGGAAGAGACCCAGTACTTC. This encodes CASSIPGEETQYF.

V gene TRBV3-1 (or the pseudogene TRBV3-2) combines with J gene TRBJ2-7; D is uncertain. V lost 1 base and J lost 4, with 8 bases in between. Germline lookup yields CDR1 LGHDT and CDR2 YNNKEL (reference sequence). The CDR3 runs to 13 residues. The CDR3 DNA follows: TGTGCCAGCAGCCAAGTTGTCGGGTACGAGCAGTACTTC. This translates into CASSQVVGYEQYF.